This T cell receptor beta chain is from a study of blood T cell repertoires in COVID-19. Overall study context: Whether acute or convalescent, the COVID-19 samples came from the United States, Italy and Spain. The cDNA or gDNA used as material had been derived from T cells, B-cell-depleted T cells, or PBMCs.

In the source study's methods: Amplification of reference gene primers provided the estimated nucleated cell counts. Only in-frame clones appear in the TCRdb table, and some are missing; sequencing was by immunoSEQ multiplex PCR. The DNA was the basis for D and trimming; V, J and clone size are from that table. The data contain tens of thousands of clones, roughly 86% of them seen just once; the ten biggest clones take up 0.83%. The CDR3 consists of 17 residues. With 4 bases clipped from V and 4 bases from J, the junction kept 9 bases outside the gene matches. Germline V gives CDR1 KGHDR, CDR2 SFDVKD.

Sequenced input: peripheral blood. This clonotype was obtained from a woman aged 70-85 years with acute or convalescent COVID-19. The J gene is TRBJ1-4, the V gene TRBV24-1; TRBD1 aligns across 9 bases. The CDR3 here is CATSEPDRGGRNEKLFF. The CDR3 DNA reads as TGTGCCACCAGTGAACCCGACAGGGGGGGCCGTAATGAAAAACTGTTTTTT.